The T cell receptor beta chain under discussion was sequenced for a study of T cells in Graves' hyperthyroidism and ophthalmopathy. Study-wide results and caveats: Ophthalmopathy onset followed model prediction by a median approximately 5.9 months. Peripheral blood also featured most of the thyroid clonotypes expanded above 0.001. Stable hyperthyroidism and ophthalmopathy were separated using 13 V-J signatures.

Stable hyperthyroidism: no ophthalmopathy progression over 18 months of follow-up. It was RNA transcripts that yielded the amplified TCR beta CDR3 regions. The primer set for the first-round RT-PCR of the TCR CDR3 was HTBI. TCRdb reprocessed the multiplex PCR reads with MiXCR, giving one entry per CDR3 protein. The data contain some 800,000 distinct CDR3 sequences, roughly 40% of them singletons. As for this clonotype: Its target is unknown.

The CDR3 sequence is 15 residues long. The germline V and J ends were trimmed by 5 bases and 0 bases, with 11 bases remaining between them. The sample comprised blood. The sequence was collected from a man aged 18 to 29 with Graves' hyperthyroidism. This chain connects TRBV12-3 or TRBV12-4 to TRBJ1-3; weak D call: TRBD1 (5 bases). CDR3 bases: TGTGCCAGCAGTCCTCAGGGCCTCTCTGGAAACACCATATATTTT. It yields the protein CASSPQGLSGNTIYF.